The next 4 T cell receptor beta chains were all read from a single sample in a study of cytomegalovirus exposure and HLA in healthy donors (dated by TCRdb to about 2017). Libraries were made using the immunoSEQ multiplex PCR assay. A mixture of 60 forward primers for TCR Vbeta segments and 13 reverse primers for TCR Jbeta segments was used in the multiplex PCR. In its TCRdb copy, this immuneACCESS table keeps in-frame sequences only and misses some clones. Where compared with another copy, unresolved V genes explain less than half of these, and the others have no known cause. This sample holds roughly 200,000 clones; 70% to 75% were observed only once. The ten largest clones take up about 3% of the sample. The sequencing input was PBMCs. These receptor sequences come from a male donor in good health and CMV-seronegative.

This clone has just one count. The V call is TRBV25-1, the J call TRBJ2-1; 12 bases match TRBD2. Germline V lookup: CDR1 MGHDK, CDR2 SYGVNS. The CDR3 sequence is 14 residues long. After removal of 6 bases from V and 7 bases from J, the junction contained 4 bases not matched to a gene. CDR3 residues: CASRTSGSGNEQFF. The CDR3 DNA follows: TGTGCCAGCAGGACTAGCGGGAGCGGTAATGAGCAGTTCTTC.

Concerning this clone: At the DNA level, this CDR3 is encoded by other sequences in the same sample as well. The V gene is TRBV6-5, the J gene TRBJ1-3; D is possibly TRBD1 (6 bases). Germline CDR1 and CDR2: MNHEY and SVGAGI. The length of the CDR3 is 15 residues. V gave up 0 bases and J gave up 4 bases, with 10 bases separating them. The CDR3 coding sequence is TGTGCCAGCAGTTACTCGGGGGGGGCAGGAAACACCATATATTTT. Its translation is CASSYSGGAGNTIYF.

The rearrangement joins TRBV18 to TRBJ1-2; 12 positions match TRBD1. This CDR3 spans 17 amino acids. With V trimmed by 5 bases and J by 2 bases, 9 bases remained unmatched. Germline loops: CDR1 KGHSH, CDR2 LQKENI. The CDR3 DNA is TGTGCCAGCTCAGGGACAGGGGGCGAGTCTACCAACTATGGCTACACCTTC. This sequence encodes CASSGTGGESTNYGYTF.

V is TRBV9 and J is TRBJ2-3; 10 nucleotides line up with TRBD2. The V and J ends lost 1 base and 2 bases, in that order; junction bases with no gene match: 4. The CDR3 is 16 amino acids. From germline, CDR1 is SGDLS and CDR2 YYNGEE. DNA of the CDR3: TGTGCCAGCAGCGTACTAGCGGGGGAGATCACAGATACGCAGTATTTT. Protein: CASSVLAGEITDTQYF. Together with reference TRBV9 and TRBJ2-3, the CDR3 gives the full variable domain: DSGVTQTPKHLITATGQRVTLRCSPRSGDLSVYWYQQSLDQGLQFLIQYYNGEERAKGNILERFSAQQFPDLHSELNLSSLELGDSALYFCASSVLAGEITDTQYFGPGTRLTVL.